These T cell receptor beta chains were read from a single sample in a study of neoadjuvant anti-PD-1 for oral cavity cancer. Repertoires were generated with immunoSEQ multiplex PCR, while TCRdb's copy carries only in-frame clones and drops some. The sample has approximately 17,000 clones, about two thirds seen once; the top ten hold 2% to 3%. Sequenced material: PBMCs, taken before nivolumab (anti-PD-1) treatment. Receptors originate from a person between 40 and 85 years old with oral cavity squamous cell carcinoma. The CDR3 runs from the conserved cysteine through the conserved F or W. The D gene is left open where the match is weak. Some rows have no size entry. The others give once, few or many, or a class for an expanded clone.

V gene,J gene,D gene,clone size,CDR3 protein,CDR3 DNA
TRBV20-1,TRBJ2-1,-,few,CSARTSNEQFF,TGCAGTGCTAGGACTAGCAATGAGCAGTTCTTC
TRBV4-1,TRBJ2-2,TRBD1,-,CASRSSQGRDTGELFF,TGCGCCAGCAGGTCTTCACAGGGGCGCGACACCGGGGAGCTGTTTTTT
TRBV7-3,TRBJ2-2,-,few,CASSLATGELFF,TGTGCCAGCAGCTTAGCGACCGGGGAGCTGTTTTTT
TRBV27,TRBJ2-1,-,-,CASSRGGRVNEQFF,TGTGCCAGCAGTCGTGGGGGAAGGGTGAATGAGCAGTTCTTC
TRBV7-3,TRBJ1-1,-,-,CASSSRQDTEAFF,TGTGCCAGCAGCTCTCGACAGGACACTGAAGCTTTCTTT
TRBV28,TRBJ2-1,-,-,CASGGFSYNEQFF,TGTGCCAGCGGGGGGTTCTCCTACAATGAGCAGTTCTTC
TRBV19,TRBJ1-1,-,-,CASSILLSGTEAFF,TGTGCCAGTAGTATTCTCCTCTCCGGAACTGAAGCTTTCTTT
TRBV28,TRBJ1-2,-,once,CASRPGTRANYGYTF,TGTGCCAGCAGACCCGGGACACGAGCTAACTATGGCTACACCTTC
TRBV9,TRBJ2-3,TRBD2,-,CAGAGGPADTQYF,TGTGCCGGAGCGGGGGGGCCCGCAGATACGCAGTATTTT
TRBV5-4,TRBJ2-5,TRBD2,-,CASSSVQRGDKETQYF,TGTGCCAGCAGCTCGGTCCAGCGGGGAGATAAAGAGACCCAGTACTTC
TRBV28,TRBJ2-1,TRBD2,once,CASSIEEGGRPIFYNEQFF,TGTGCCAGCAGTATAGAGGAGGGCGGGAGACCCATTTTCTACAATGAGCAGTTCTTC
TRBV5-1,TRBJ2-5,TRBD2,-,CASSSGGSGGQETQYF,TGCGCCAGCAGCTCTGGAGGTAGCGGGGGGCAAGAGACCCAGTACTTC
TRBV28,TRBJ2-1,-,-,CASSRLTVTRARVDEQFF,TGTGCCAGCAGTCGCCTGACCGTCACTCGCGCCAGGGTGGATGAGCAGTTCTTC
TRBV4-1,TRBJ2-2,-,-,CASSQGYRGGELFF,TGCGCCAGCAGCCAAGGGTATAGGGGCGGGGAGCTGTTTTTT
TRBV6-1,TRBJ2-2,-,few,CASTLGGRGLFF,TGTGCCAGCACCCTTGGGGGAAGGGGGCTGTTTTTT
TRBV7-9,TRBJ2-7,TRBD1,-,CASSRDRERQYF,TGTGCCAGCAGCCGGGACAGGGAGCGGCAGTACTTC
TRBV4-2,TRBJ1-1,-,-,CASSQVGRRSEAFF,TGTGCCAGCAGCCAAGTCGGCAGGCGGTCTGAAGCTTTCTTT
TRBV5-1,TRBJ2-3,-,-,CASSRNPGADTQYF,TGCGCCAGCAGCAGGAACCCCGGCGCAGATACGCAGTATTTT
TRBV7-6,TRBJ2-4,TRBD1,-,CASSLPWGPGTGGGNIQYF,TGTGCCAGCAGCTTACCTTGGGGGCCCGGGACAGGGGGCGGAAACATTCAGTACTTC
TRBV7-9,TRBJ2-7,TRBD2,few,CASSSHLGLAGDQYEQYF,TGTGCCAGCAGCTCACACCTGGGACTAGCGGGAGATCAGTACGAGCAGTACTTC
TRBV30,TRBJ1-2,-,few,CAWSAGYRYTF,TGTGCCTGGAGCGCCGGCTATCGCTACACCTTC
TRBV29-1,TRBJ2-2,-,-,CSVDKGDTGELFF,TGCAGCGTTGACAAGGGAGACACCGGGGAGCTGTTTTTT
TRBV6-4,TRBJ2-2,-,-,CASSQRGSTGELFF,TGTGCCAGCAGTCAACGGGGAAGCACCGGGGAGCTGTTTTTT
TRBV30,TRBJ1-1,-,few,CARDGVNTEAFF,TGTGCCCGCGACGGGGTGAACACTGAAGCTTTCTTT
TRBV7-9,TRBJ1-2,-,-,CASSLVVGVREPYGYTF,TGTGCCAGCAGCTTAGTGGTTGGCGTCAGGGAACCCTATGGCTACACCTTC
TRBV5-8,TRBJ2-1,TRBD2,-,CASSLSGGSLTYNEQFF,TGTGCCAGCAGCTTGAGCGGCGGGAGTCTTACCTACAATGAGCAGTTCTTC
TRBV5-6,TRBJ1-2,-,few,CASSPLDRPPGYGYTF,TGTGCCAGCAGCCCCCTGGACAGACCCCCCGGCTATGGCTACACCTTC
TRBV5-1,TRBJ2-6,-,-,CASSLEGANVLTF,TGCGCCAGCAGCTTAGAGGGGGCCAACGTCCTGACTTTC
TRBV10-1,TRBJ1-1,-,-,CASSEEYGPRGTEAFF,TGCGCCAGCAGTGAGGAATATGGGCCCCGGGGGACTGAAGCTTTCTTT
TRBV9,TRBJ1-1,TRBD1,-,CASSVVGGQGDTEAFF,TGTGCCAGCAGCGTAGTAGGAGGACAGGGGGACACTGAAGCTTTCTTT
TRBV10-1,TRBJ2-2,-,-,CASGDLAHTGELFF,TGCGCCAGCGGCGATCTAGCGCACACCGGGGAGCTGTTTTTT
TRBV2,TRBJ1-1,-,-,CASSEEYWNTEAFF,TGTGCCAGCAGTGAAGAGTATTGGAACACTGAAGCTTTCTTT
TRBV9,TRBJ2-5,-,-,CASSATKETQYF,TGTGCCAGCAGCGCGACCAAAGAGACCCAGTACTTC
TRBV2,TRBJ2-5,-,-,CASSEETQYF,TGTGCCAGCAGTGAAGAGACCCAGTACTTC
TRBV6-5,TRBJ1-1,-,-,CASSYSGAGGTEAFF,TGTGCCAGCAGTTACTCGGGGGCCGGGGGGACTGAAGCTTTCTTT
TRBV5-1,TRBJ2-3,-,-,CASSLGQNTDTQYF,TGCGCCAGCAGCTTGGGACAGAACACAGATACGCAGTATTTT
TRBV18,TRBJ2-2,-,few,CASSQQETGELFF,TGTGCCAGCTCACAACAGGAGACCGGGGAGCTGTTTTTT
TRBV5-1,TRBJ2-1,TRBD1,-,CASSPASRDRVDNEQFF,TGCGCCAGCAGCCCGGCCTCCCGGGACAGGGTCGACAATGAGCAGTTCTTC
TRBV4-1,TRBJ1-5,TRBD1,-,CASSHPTGGAGQPQHF,TGCGCCAGCAGCCACCCAACAGGGGGCGCAGGTCAGCCCCAGCATTTT
TRBV16,TRBJ1-1,TRBD1,few,CASSTSGGGTEAFF,TGTGCCAGCAGCACATCAGGGGGGGGCACTGAAGCTTTCTTT
TRBV7-9,TRBJ2-5,-,once,CASSLGVLETQYF,TGTGCCAGCAGCTTAGGAGTACTAGAGACCCAGTACTTC
TRBV5-8,TRBJ1-1,-,-,CASSSQSGATEAFF,TGTGCCAGCAGCTCCCAGTCGGGGGCCACTGAAGCTTTCTTT
TRBV27,TRBJ2-1,TRBD1,-,CASSSGQDNEQFF,TGTGCCAGCAGTTCGGGACAGGACAATGAGCAGTTCTTC
TRBV10-3,TRBJ2-7,TRBD1,-,CAISESSGTAYEQYF,TGTGCCATCAGTGAGTCGTCCGGGACAGCCTACGAGCAGTACTTC
TRBV7-9,TRBJ2-3,-,-,CASSLVIDTQYF,TGTGCCAGCAGCTTAGTCATAGATACGCAGTATTTT
TRBV7-8,TRBJ2-3,-,-,CASSLALTDTQYF,TGTGCCAGCAGCTTAGCGCTAACAGATACGCAGTATTTT
TRBV5-1,TRBJ2-2,-,once,CASSSVVTGELFF,TGCGCCAGCAGCTCTGTGGTTACCGGGGAGCTGTTTTTT
TRBV4-2,TRBJ1-5,-,-,CASSHTWGAEQPQHF,TGTGCCAGCAGCCATACTTGGGGGGCCGAGCAGCCCCAGCATTTT
TRBV29-1,TRBJ2-2,TRBD2,-,CSVGLAGGVGELFF,TGCAGCGTTGGTCTAGCGGGAGGTGTCGGGGAGCTGTTTTTT
TRBV5-1,TRBJ2-2,TRBD2,-,CASSPLGLAVTGELFF,TGCGCCAGCAGCCCTCTGGGACTAGCGGTAACCGGGGAGCTGTTTTTT
TRBV7-9,TRBJ2-7,TRBD1,-,CASSRRTGGEQYF,TGTGCCAGCAGCAGACGGACAGGGGGAGAGCAGTACTTC